This is a list of T cell receptor beta chains from one sample in a study of vaccination effects on CD4 cells after COVID-19. The antigens for these receptors are not known. Measured with immunoSEQ multiplex PCR; TCRdb has only the in-frame clones, and not every one. The sample carries 29,000 or so clones, under 85% recorded once. This material consisted of CD4+ T cells from PBMCs cultured with HCoV-OC43 spike peptides, taken after COVID-19 vaccination. The receptors come from a human donor who received a COVID-19 vaccine. Each CDR3 is given without its conserved first and last residue. For some rows the clone size is stated as once, few or many, or as a class when expanded; others skip it.

v_gene	abundance	CDR3aa
TRBV6-6	NA	ASKEPGRSYEQY
TRBV6-5	NA	ASISGTSGDNEQF
TRBV4-1	NA	ASSQPNQPQH
TRBV11-3	NA	ASSLTRTGSTDEQY
TRBV6-5	NA	ASIQGGRYEQY
TRBV5-4	NA	ASSLVAYYEQY
TRBV7-8	NA	ASSLGATNEKLF
TRBV10-3	NA	AMQPGQGHNEQF
TRBV24-1	NA	ATSDGDWYQETQY
TRBV7-8	NA	ASSLARAQNSYNEQF
TRBV5-6	once	ASSPWDRYTEAF
TRBV6-5	once	ASSYTGTGVNEQF
TRBV3-1/TRBV3-2	NA	ASRSNLGGVYGYT
TRBV3-1/TRBV3-2	NA	ASSLGTANTEAF
TRBV5-1	NA	ASSLDASSGSYEQY
TRBV6-1	NA	ASSVSSGGVYNEQF
TRBV18	NA	ASSPRLAGGYNEQF
TRBV7-9	once	ASSPQGARTEAF
TRBV27	once	ASSRGQLNTEAF
TRBV9	NA	ASTRGGSGGYNEQF
TRBV2	once	ASSRNREDEQY
TRBV5-1	NA	ASSLAFSTGEETQY
TRBV19	NA	ASSPTGFLTNEKLF
TRBV10-3	once	AISWDRDYGYT
TRBV2	few	ASSGGWGEQY
TRBV11-3	NA	ASSLRGGVADTQY
TRBV7-9	once	ASSLPGQNNYGYT
TRBV24-1	once	ATSVGSGKGHEQF
TRBV6-5	NA	ASRPLISGQQF
TRBV6-4	few	ASSVTTGNYNEQF
TRBV6-5	NA	ASSREGGLDYGYT
TRBV7-9	NA	ASSTKYRNNTEAF
TRBV6-5	few	ASSSVHEQY
TRBV27	NA	ASSPWGRLAGGEEQY
TRBV11-3	NA	ASSLGLLTSKTAGELF
TRBV5-8	NA	ASSLYTNSYEQY
TRBV20-1	NA	SASLWGGRADTQY
TRBV6-6	NA	ASRLNTGLCI
TRBV11-1	few	ASSLESSYNSPLH
TRBV6-2/TRBV6-3	NA	ASSYHRDEQY
TRBV9	few	ASSARTGGTEAF
TRBV5-1	NA	ASTQRRVDTRHSSGNTIY
TRBV5-5	NA	ASSKGQGANTEAF
TRBV5-1	once	ASSLGAGGSLETQY
TRBV5-1	few	ASSFSGGVVTDTQY
TRBV7-6	NA	ASSLKGDEQY
TRBV5-1	NA	ASSLAGISSYNSPLH
TRBV12-3/TRBV12-4	NA	ASSLSTHEQF
TRBV7-2	NA	ASSLWGGGNTGELF
TRBV11-3	few	ASSLEQGGYNEQF
TRBV18	NA	ASSPISGADTQY
TRBV7-2	NA	ASSLVVQGGPLSNEQF